These T cell receptor beta chains were read from a single sample in a study of cytomegalovirus exposure and HLA in healthy donors. The data were produced by immunoSEQ multiplex PCR, yet TCRdb's version contains in-frame clones alone and is incomplete. This repertoire includes around 70,000 clones. Sample: PBMCs. These receptors all come from a middle-aged man in good health and CMV-seronegative. The CDR3 runs from the conserved cysteine through the conserved F or W. A D gene is named only where the DNA matches it firmly.

CDR3 length	V gene	D gene	J gene	CDR3 DNA	CDR3 protein
15	TRBV5-1	TRBD2	TRBJ2-3	TGCGCCAGCAGCAGGGGGACTAGCGGGGTAGATACGCAGTATTTT	CASSRGTSGVDTQYF
17	TRBV18	NA	TRBJ1-2	TGTGCCAGCTCACAGAGACCGGGACAAAACCTTAACTATGGCTACACCTTC	CASSQRPGQNLNYGYTF
14	TRBV5-4	NA	TRBJ2-7	TGTGCCAGCAGCTCGGAAAGACACACCTACGAGCAGTACTTC	CASSSERHTYEQYF
16	TRBV10-3	TRBD2	TRBJ2-7	TGTGCCATCATGGGGACTAGCGGGGACCCCTCCTACGAGCAGTACTTC	CAIMGTSGDPSYEQYF
20	TRBV4-2	NA	TRBJ1-4	TGTGCCAGCAGCCAAGAGAACAGGGTAAACCGACCGGCAACTAATGAAAAACTGTTTTTT	CASSQENRVNRPATNEKLFF
16	TRBV5-6	TRBD2	TRBJ2-5	TGTGCCAGCAGCTTGCTGTCTAGCGGGAGGGTGGAGACCCAGTACTTC	CASSLLSSGRVETQYF
12	TRBV10-2	NA	TRBJ2-1	TGCGCCAGCAGGACTCTTAACAATGAGCAGTTCTTC	CASRTLNNEQFF
14	TRBV28	TRBD1	TRBJ1-2	TGTGCCAGCAGTTCGACAGGGTTTGACTATGGCTACACCTTC	CASSSTGFDYGYTF
14	TRBV5-6	TRBD1	TRBJ1-5	TGTGCCAGCAGCTACAGGGGCCGCGGTTATCCCCAGCATTTT	CASSYRGRGYPQHF
14	TRBV25-1	NA	TRBJ1-4	TGTGCCAGCAGTGAATATAGCAGAGATGAAAAACTGTTTTTT	CASSEYSRDEKLFF
15	TRBV6-5	NA	TRBJ2-1	TGTGCCAGCAGTTACTTGGCTAGTACCTACAATGAGCAGTTCTTC	CASSYLASTYNEQFF
13	TRBV5-1	TRBD1	TRBJ2-7	TGCGCCAGCAGCTTGGGACAGGGGAACGAGCAGTACTTC	CASSLGQGNEQYF
14	TRBV6-6	NA	TRBJ2-5	TGTGCCAGCAGTGACTCTCAGACAGAAGAGACCCAGTACTTC	CASSDSQTEETQYF
16	TRBV7-9	NA	TRBJ2-1	TGTGCCAGCAGCAAGACGGGACTTGAGCAATCAAATGAGCAGTTCTTC	CASSKTGLEQSNEQFF
13	TRBV19	NA	TRBJ2-3	TGTGCCAGTAGTGCTCAGGGGTACGGTACGCAGTATTTT	CASSAQGYGTQYF